This T cell receptor (beta chain) stems from a study of T cell repertoires in cytomegalovirus infection. Comment on this clonotype: Its antigen remains unidentified.

The germline CDR1 and CDR2 sequences are SGHTA and FQGNSA. This CDR3 spans 15 amino acids. Germline trimming cut 3 bases from V and 6 bases from J; bases unmatched to any gene: 8. TCRdb independently ran MiXCR on the reads; one entry per CDR3 protein. The sample holds some 700,000 distinct CDR3 sequences, approximately 33% seen once. This chain links TRBV7-2 with TRBJ1-5; 7 bases are a match to TRBD1. The starting material was cultured PBMCs, obtained from culture after CMV antigen stimulation. The TCR comes from a human donor in good health (CMV status not recorded). Some clones in this sample may be carry-over from other donors' samples. The chain's CDR3 is CASSFTGDRSQPQHF. The CDR3 nucleotides are TGTGCCAGCAGCTTCACAGGGGATAGGAGTCAGCCCCAGCATTTT.